The rows below give T cell receptor beta chains drawn from one sample of a study of response to subunit inactivated influenza vaccine. TCRdb analysed the RT-PCR reads with MiXCR anew, one entry per CDR3 protein. Of hundreds of thousands of distinct CDR3 sequences listed, 12% to 15% are singletons. Here the sequenced sample was PBMCs from blood, taken roughly 15 days before vaccination. Every receptor here comes from a man between 50 and 59 years old who received an inactivated influenza vaccine. CDR3s leave out the opening cysteine and the closing phenylalanine or tryptophan. The D gene is left open where the match is weak.

cdr3_length j_call d_call v_call cdr3_aa
16 TRBJ2-7 NA TRBV4-2 ASSQERRYRLAIYEQY
14 TRBJ2-1 NA TRBV6-2/TRBV6-3 ASNNLRWTYSTEQF
11 TRBJ2-7 TRBD2 TRBV10-3 ATRLAGAYEQY
11 TRBJ2-2 NA TRBV7-2 ASSLVVGGELF
14 TRBJ2-5 TRBD2 TRBV9 ASSFRLAGGQETQY
13 TRBJ2-5 NA TRBV7-2 ASSAFLEGRKTQY
10 TRBJ2-7 NA TRBV28 ASSRAGGQQY
14 TRBJ2-1 TRBD1 TRBV6-1 ASSETGTGLTNEQF
11 TRBJ2-2 NA TRBV12-3/TRBV12-4 ASSQKYTGELF
12 TRBJ2-1 TRBD2 TRBV12-3/TRBV12-4 ASSTGTIDNEQF
11 TRBJ2-3 NA TRBV3-1 ASSQEGTATQY
13 TRBJ2-7 NA TRBV20-1 SARDIFTSSYEQY
13 TRBJ2-5 NA TRBV12-3/TRBV12-4 ASSIAAGKLETQY
16 TRBJ2-3 TRBD2 TRBV28 ASSTGLAGDLNTDTQY
13 TRBJ2-1 NA TRBV30 AWSRQVSSYNEQF
13 TRBJ1-1 NA TRBV20-1 SARGVAGRRTEAF
17 TRBJ2-2 TRBD1 TRBV5-1 ASSLEGTEGRRSTGELF
14 TRBJ1-4 NA TRBV24-1 ATSDSREGTNEKLF
13 TRBJ2-2 TRBD1 TRBV5-4 ASSLFGTGSRELF
14 TRBJ2-3 TRBD2 TRBV7-2 ASSLVAGGRTDTQY
11 TRBJ1-1 NA TRBV29-1 SVDEDGVTEAF
15 TRBJ2-1 TRBD2 TRBV12-3/TRBV12-4 ASRWTSGGGGHNEQF
13 TRBJ2-1 NA TRBV9 ASSTYRGPYNEQF
12 TRBJ1-3 NA TRBV20-1 SARDIISGNTIY
13 TRBJ1-6 NA TRBV5-5 ASSLRTVNNSPLH
13 TRBJ2-1 NA TRBV15 ATSSISTRRDEQF
14 TRBJ2-3 NA TRBV6-1 ASSDRAGTSTDTQY
11 TRBJ1-1 NA TRBV6-6 ASIRVMNTEAF
11 TRBJ2-7 TRBD1 TRBV23-1 ASSLRTGLEQY